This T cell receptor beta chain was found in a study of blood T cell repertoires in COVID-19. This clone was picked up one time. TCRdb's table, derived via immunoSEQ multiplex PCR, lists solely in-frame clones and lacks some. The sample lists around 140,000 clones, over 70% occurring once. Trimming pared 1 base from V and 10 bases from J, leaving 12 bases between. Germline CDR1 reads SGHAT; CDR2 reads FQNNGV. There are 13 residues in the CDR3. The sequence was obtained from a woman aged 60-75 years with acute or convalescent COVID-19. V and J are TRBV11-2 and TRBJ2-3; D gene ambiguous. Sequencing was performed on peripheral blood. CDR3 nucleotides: TGTGCCAGCAGCTTAGTTCTAGACCACGCGCAGTATTTT. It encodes CASSLVLDHAQYF.